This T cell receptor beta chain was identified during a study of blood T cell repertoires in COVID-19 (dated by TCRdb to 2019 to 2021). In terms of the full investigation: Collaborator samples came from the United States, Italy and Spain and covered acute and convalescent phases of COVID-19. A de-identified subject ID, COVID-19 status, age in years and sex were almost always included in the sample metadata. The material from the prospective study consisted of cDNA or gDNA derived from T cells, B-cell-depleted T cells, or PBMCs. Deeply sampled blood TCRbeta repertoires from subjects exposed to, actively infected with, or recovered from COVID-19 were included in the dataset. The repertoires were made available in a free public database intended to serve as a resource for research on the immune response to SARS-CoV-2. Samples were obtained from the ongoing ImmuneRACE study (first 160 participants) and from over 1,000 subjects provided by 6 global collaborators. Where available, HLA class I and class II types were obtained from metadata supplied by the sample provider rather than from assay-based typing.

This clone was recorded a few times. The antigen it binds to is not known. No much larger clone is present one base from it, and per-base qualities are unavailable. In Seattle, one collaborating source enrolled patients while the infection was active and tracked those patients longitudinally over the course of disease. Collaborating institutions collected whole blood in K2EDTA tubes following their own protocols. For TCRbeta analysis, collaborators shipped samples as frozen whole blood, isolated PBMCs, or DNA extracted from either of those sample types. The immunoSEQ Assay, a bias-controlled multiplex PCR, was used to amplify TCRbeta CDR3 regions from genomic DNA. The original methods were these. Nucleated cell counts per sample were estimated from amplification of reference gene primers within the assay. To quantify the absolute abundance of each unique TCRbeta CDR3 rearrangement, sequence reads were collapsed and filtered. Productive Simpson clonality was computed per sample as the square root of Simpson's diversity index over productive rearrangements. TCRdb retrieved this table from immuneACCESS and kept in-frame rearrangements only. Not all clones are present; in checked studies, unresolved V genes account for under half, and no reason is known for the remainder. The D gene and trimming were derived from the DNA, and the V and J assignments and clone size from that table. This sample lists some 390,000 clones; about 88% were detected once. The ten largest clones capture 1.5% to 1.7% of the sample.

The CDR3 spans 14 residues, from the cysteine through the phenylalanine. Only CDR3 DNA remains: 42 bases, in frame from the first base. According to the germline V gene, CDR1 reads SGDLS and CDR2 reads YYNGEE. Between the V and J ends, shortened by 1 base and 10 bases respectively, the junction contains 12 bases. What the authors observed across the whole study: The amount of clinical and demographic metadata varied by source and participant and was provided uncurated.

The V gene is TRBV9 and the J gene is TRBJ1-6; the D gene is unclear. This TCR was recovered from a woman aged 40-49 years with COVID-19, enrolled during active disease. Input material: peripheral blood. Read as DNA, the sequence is TGTGCCAGCAGCGTATCGAGTCCCGAATCACCCCTCCACTTT. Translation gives CASSVSSPESPLHF. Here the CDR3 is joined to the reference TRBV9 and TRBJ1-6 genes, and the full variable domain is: DSGVTQTPKHLITATGQRVTLRCSPRSGDLSVYWYQQSLDQGLQFLIQYYNGEERAKGNILERFSAQQFPDLHSELNLSSLELGDSALYFCASSVSSPESPLHFGNGTRLTVT.